The 24 T cell receptor beta chains below come from one sample, sequenced in a study of blood T cell repertoires in COVID-19. Sequencing was performed with immunoSEQ multiplex PCR; in TCRdb, only in-frame clones are kept and a portion is missing. The sample includes about 210,000 clones, approximately 82% of them seen just once. Sequencing input: peripheral blood. The receptors come from a man aged 45-60 years with active or convalescent COVID-19.

The chain recombines TRBV10-3 with TRBJ2-5; 14 nucleotides match TRBD2. After removal of 2 bases from V and 1 base from J, the junction contained 3 bases not matched to a gene. From germline, CDR1 is ENHRY and CDR2 SYGVKD. The CDR3 consists of 17 residues. The CDR3 loop reads CAISEGTSGGFQETQYF. CDR3 nucleotides: TGTGCCATCAGTGAGGGGACTAGCGGGGGATTCCAAGAGACCCAGTACTTC.

This chain connects TRBV4-1 to TRBJ1-1, with D unresolved. V was pared by 6 bases and J by 0 bases, with 14 bases between. This CDR3 is built from 15 residues. Per the germline V gene, CDR1 is MGHRA and CDR2 is YSYEKL. In DNA form, the CDR3 reads TGCGCCAGCAGACCTTTTTCTCAGGTGAACACTGAAGCTTTCTTT. This codes for CASRPFSQVNTEAFF.

This chain links TRBV11-2 with TRBJ1-4; D unresolved. The CDR3 runs 12 residues. CDR1 and CDR2 (germline): SGHAT, FQNNGV. Trimming removed 5 bases at V and 7 bases at J, with 8 bases between. The CDR3 DNA is TGTGCCAGCAGCGTCTCCCCTGAAAAACTGTTTTTT. This gives the protein CASSVSPEKLFF.

This chain connects TRBV6-5 to TRBJ2-3; TRBD1 is a possible D gene (6 bases). Looked up from germline, CDR1 is MNHEY and CDR2 is SVGAGI. This CDR3 is 14 amino acids long. V lost 3 bases and J lost 5, with 12 bases in between. DNA of the CDR3: TGTGCCAGCAGTTATAAACAGGGAGTAGATACGCAGTATTTT. As protein: CASSYKQGVDTQYF.

V is TRBV30 and J is TRBJ2-3; 11 bases line up with TRBD2. The V gene's germline CDR1 is GTSNPN and CDR2 SVGIG (reference sequence). CDR3 size: 15 residues. Germline trimming cut 5 bases from V and 2 bases from J; bases unmatched to any gene: 6. CDR3 in amino acids: CAWAGTSGTTDTQYF. DNA for the CDR3: TGTGCCTGGGCCGGGACTAGCGGTACCACAGATACGCAGTATTTT. The full variable domain, completed using reference TRBV30 and TRBJ2-3, is SQTIHQWPATLVQPVGSPLSLECTVEGTSNPNLYWYRQAAGRGLQLLFYSVGIGQISSEVPQNLSASRPQDRQFILSSKKLLLSDSGFYLCAWAGTSGTTDTQYFGPGTRLTVL.

V and J are TRBV19 and TRBJ2-3, with a possible D match to TRBD2 (6 bases). The V gene's germline CDR1 is LNHDA and CDR2 SQIVND (reference sequence). The CDR3 loop spans 14 amino acids. Trimming took 7 bases from V and 0 from J, leaving 11 bases between them. The CDR3 nucleotides read TGTGCCAGTACCCCCAGCGGGAGCACAGATACGCAGTATTTT. It yields the protein CASTPSGSTDTQYF.

Here the CDR3 reads CASSLDRGNEKLFF. For the CDR3, the DNA is TGTGCCAGCAGTTTAGACAGGGGTAATGAAAAACTGTTTTTT. The V call is TRBV28, the J call TRBJ1-4; 8 nucleotides align to TRBD1. Losses at the gene ends were 2 bases for V and 4 bases for J; bases not matched to a gene: 0. Germline lookup yields CDR1 MDHEN and CDR2 SYDVKM. The CDR3 covers 14 residues.

The chain joins TRBV5-4 to TRBJ1-5; 7 bases line up with TRBD1. Germline V gene data show CDR1 as SGHNT and CDR2 as YYREEE (reference sequence). The CDR3 runs to 18 residues. Trimming cost V 2 bases and J 3 bases; bases outside gene matches: 14. The CDR3: CASSFNPGTEVYNQPQHF. The CDR3 DNA reads TGTGCCAGCAGCTTTAACCCCGGGACAGAGGTCTACAATCAGCCCCAGCATTTT.

The chain links TRBV5-1 to TRBJ2-1; 16 bases agree with TRBD2. The CDR3 runs 19 residues. Germline-derived CDR1 and CDR2 are SGHRS and YFSETQ. Trimming cost V 3 bases and J 8 bases; bases outside gene matches: 14. CDR3 nucleotides: TGCGCCAGCAGCTGGGGCCCCCCCGGGACTAGCGGGAGGGGAGATGAGCAGTTCTTC. This codes for CASSWGPPGTSGRGDEQFF. The whole variable domain, remainder taken from reference TRBV5-1 and TRBJ2-1, is KAGVTQTPRYLIKTRGQQVTLSCSPISGHRSVSWYQQTPGQGLQFLFEYFSETQRNKGNFPGRFSGRQFSNSRSEMNVSTLELGDSALYLCASSWGPPGTSGRGDEQFFGPGTRLTVL.

This chain uses TRBV27 with TRBJ1-5; 7 positions match TRBD1. The CDR3 loop spans 14 amino acids. Germline CDR1 reads MNHEY; CDR2 reads SMNVEV (reference sequence). V lost 4 bases, J lost 4 bases, and 4 bases stayed unmatched. The chain's CDR3 is CASSSGQQNQPQHF. In DNA form, the CDR3 reads TGTGCCAGCAGTTCGGGACAGCAGAATCAGCCCCAGCATTTT.

This rearrangement joins TRBV9 to TRBJ2-7, with D unresolved. The CDR3 totals 14 residues. Germline V gene sequence: CDR1 SGDLS, CDR2 YYNGEE. V was shortened by 9 bases and J by 5 bases, with 21 bases between the two germline ends. For the CDR3, the DNA is TGTGCCAACCAGAGGCAGAGAAAAAGCCACGAGCAGTACTTC. The encoded protein is CANQRQRKSHEQYF.

This clone was picked up a small number of times. V gene TRBV10-2 combines with J gene TRBJ1-1, with a tentative D call TRBD1 (5 bases). Germline CDR1 reads WSHSY; CDR2 reads SAAADI. The CDR3 sequence is 13 residues long. Between the trimmed V and J ends, which lost 0 bases and 4 bases, there was a span of 6 bases. In DNA form, the CDR3 reads TGCGCCAGCAGTGAGTCCAGGGTCACTGAAGCTTTCTTT. Its protein is CASSESRVTEAFF.

This clone was counted between two and nine times. The gene calls are TRBV5-4 and TRBJ2-1, with 11 bases matching TRBD1. V shed 4 bases and J 3 bases; nucleotides not matched to a gene: 6. Germline CDR1 reads SGHNT; CDR2 reads YYREEE (reference sequence). This CDR3 contains 16 residues. In nucleotides, the CDR3 is TGTGCCAGCAGCGTAACCGGGACAGGGGGCTACAATGAGCAGTTCTTC. This encodes CASSVTGTGGYNEQFF.

The rearrangement uses TRBV4-1 and TRBJ1-1; the match to TRBD1 covers 7 bases. The CDR3 is 19 amino acids. Unmatched junction bases numbered 17, after V lost 0 bases and J lost 4 bases. CDR1 and CDR2 (germline): MGHRA, YSYEKL. CDR3 in DNA: TGCGCCAGCAGCCAAGAACTTGTGACAGGGTGGCCCGTGAGCACTGAAGCTTTCTTT. Protein product: CASSQELVTGWPVSTEAFF.

The rearrangement links TRBV18 to TRBJ1-4; unclear D gene. This CDR3 contains 13 residues. V dropped 6 bases and J dropped 8 bases, with 13 bases sitting between them. Germline loops: CDR1 KGHSH, CDR2 LQKENI. The CDR3 here is CASSISAEEKLFF. DNA for the CDR3: TGTGCCAGCTCTATCTCCGCGGAGGAAAAACTGTTTTTT.

The V gene is TRBV6-5, the J gene TRBJ2-7, with D perhaps TRBD1 (6 bases). This CDR3 has 12 residues. The germline V and J ends were trimmed by 6 bases and 0 bases, with 6 bases remaining between them. From germline, CDR1 is MNHEY and CDR2 SVGAGI. The CDR3: CASSRGSYEQYF. CDR3 nucleotide sequence: TGTGCCAGCAGCAGGGGCTCCTACGAGCAGTACTTC.

The CDR3 protein is CASSLGAGNQPQHF. CDR3 coding DNA: TGTGCCAGCTCACTTGGGGCGGGCAATCAGCCCCAGCATTTT. The V gene is TRBV18, the J gene TRBJ1-5, with TRBD1 as a possible D gene (5 bases). The CDR3 is 14 amino acids. Per the germline V gene, CDR1 is KGHSH and CDR2 is LQKENI. V dropped 4 bases and J dropped 2 bases, with 9 bases sitting between them. The full variable domain, completed using reference TRBV18 and TRBJ1-5, is NAGVMQNPRHLVRRRGQEARLRCSPMKGHSHVYWYRQLPEEGLKFMVYLQKENIIDESGMPKERFSAEFPKEGPSILRIQQVVRGDSAAYFCASSLGAGNQPQHFGDGTRLSIL.

This chain links TRBV20-1 with TRBJ2-7, with TRBD2 matching 8 bases. The CDR3 is 14 residues long. Looked up from germline, CDR1 is DFQATT and CDR2 is SNEGSKA (reference sequence). With V trimmed by 3 bases and J by 2 bases, 6 bases remained unmatched. The CDR3, as DNA: TGCAGTGCTAGTGGGCCAGCGGGAGCCTACGAGCAGTACTTC. This translates into CSASGPAGAYEQYF.

This chain uses TRBV28 with TRBJ1-5, with TRBD1 matching over 11 bases. Per germline, CDR1 MDHEN and CDR2 SYDVKM. This CDR3 has 16 amino acids. The ends lost 6 bases at V and 6 bases at J; junction bases unmatched: 10. The CDR3: CASRPDRGPLSQPQHF. The DNA of the CDR3 is TGTGCCAGCAGGCCGGACAGGGGGCCCCTTAGTCAGCCCCAGCATTTT.

The chain recombines TRBV2 with TRBJ1-2; 9 nucleotides line up with TRBD1. After removal of 6 bases from V and 0 bases from J, the junction contained 8 bases not matched to a gene. CDR3 length: 16 amino acids. Looked up from germline, CDR1 is SNHLY and CDR2 is FYNNEI. CDR3 DNA: TGTGCCAGCAGGGGGGGACAGGGACAACCTAACTATGGCTACACCTTC. This sequence encodes CASRGGQGQPNYGYTF.

The chain links TRBV5-6 to TRBJ2-5; D is ambiguous. CDR1 SGHDT and CDR2 YYEEEE come from the germline V gene. Trimming pared 0 bases from V and 5 bases from J, leaving 11 bases between. CDR3 length equals 14 residues. In DNA form, the CDR3 reads TGTGCCAGCAGCTTGGTACAGTGGCAGGAGACCCAGTACTTC. It specifies CASSLVQWQETQYF.

The chain recombines TRBV14 with TRBJ2-5; D is unclear. The V end lost 0 bases, the J end lost 5 bases, and 10 bases lay between the germline ends. This CDR3 contains 14 residues. Germline assignment: CDR1 SGHDN and CDR2 FVKESK. DNA of the CDR3: TGTGCCAGCAGCCAAGACTGGAGTGTTGAGACCCAGTACTTC. This codes for CASSQDWSVETQYF.

This CDR3 is CASSRTGGLSDGYTF. CDR3 nucleotides: TGTGCCAGCAGCAGGACAGGGGGCTTATCCGATGGCTACACCTTC. This chain connects TRBV19 to TRBJ1-2, with TRBD1 matching 11 bases. V was clipped by 9 bases and J by 6 bases; unmatched bases: 12. The germline CDR1 and CDR2 sequences are LNHDA and SQIVND (reference sequence). The length of the CDR3 is 15 residues.

This chain joins TRBV9 and TRBJ1-1, with 11 bases aligning to TRBD1. The germline gives CDR1 SGDLS, CDR2 YYNGEE. CDR3 size: 13 residues. Germline trimming cut 4 bases from V and 7 bases from J; bases unmatched to any gene: 3. The CDR3 DNA reads as TGTGCCAGCAGCACTGGGACAGGGGGTGAAGCTTTCTTT. Protein sequence: CASSTGTGGEAFF.